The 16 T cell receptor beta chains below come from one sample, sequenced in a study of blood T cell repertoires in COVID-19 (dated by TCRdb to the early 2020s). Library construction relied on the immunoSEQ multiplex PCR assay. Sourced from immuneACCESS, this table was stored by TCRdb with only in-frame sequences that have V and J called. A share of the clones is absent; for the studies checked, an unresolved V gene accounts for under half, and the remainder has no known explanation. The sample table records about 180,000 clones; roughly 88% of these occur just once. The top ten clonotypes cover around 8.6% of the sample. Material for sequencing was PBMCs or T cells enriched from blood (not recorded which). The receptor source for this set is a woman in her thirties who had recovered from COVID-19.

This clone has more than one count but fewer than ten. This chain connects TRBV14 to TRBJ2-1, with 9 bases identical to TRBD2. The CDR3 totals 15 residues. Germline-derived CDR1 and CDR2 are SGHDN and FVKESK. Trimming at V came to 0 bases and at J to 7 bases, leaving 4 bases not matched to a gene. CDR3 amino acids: CASSQDFAGGNEQFF. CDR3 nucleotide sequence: TGTGCCAGCAGCCAAGACTTCGCGGGAGGGAATGAGCAGTTCTTC. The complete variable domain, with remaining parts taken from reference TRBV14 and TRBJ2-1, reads EAGVTQFPSHSVIEKGQTVTLRCDPISGHDNLYWYRRVMGKEIKFLLHFVKESKQDESGMPNNRFLAERTGGTYSTLKVQPAELEDSGVYFCASSQDFAGGNEQFFGPGTRLTVL.

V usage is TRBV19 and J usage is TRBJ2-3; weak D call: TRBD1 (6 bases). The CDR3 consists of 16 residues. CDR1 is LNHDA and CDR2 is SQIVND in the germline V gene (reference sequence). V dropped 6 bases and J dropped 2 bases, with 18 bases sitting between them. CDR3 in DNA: TGTGCCAGTAGCCCAACCACAGGGAGTAACACAGATACGCAGTATTTT. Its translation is CASSPTTGSNTDTQYF.

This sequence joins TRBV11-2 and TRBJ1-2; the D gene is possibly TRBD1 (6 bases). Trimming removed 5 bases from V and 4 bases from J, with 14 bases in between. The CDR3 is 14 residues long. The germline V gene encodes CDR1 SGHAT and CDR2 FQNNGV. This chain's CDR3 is CASSKQGFVYGYTF. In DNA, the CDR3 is TGTGCCAGCAGCAAACAGGGCTTCGTCTATGGCTACACCTTC.

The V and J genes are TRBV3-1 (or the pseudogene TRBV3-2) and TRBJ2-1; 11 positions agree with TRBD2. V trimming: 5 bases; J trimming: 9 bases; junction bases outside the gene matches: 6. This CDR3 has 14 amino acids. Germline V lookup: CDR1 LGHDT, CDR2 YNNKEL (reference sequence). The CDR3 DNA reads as TGTGCCAGCAGCACGACTAGCGGGACGGGTGAGCAGTTCTTC. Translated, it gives CASSTTSGTGEQFF.

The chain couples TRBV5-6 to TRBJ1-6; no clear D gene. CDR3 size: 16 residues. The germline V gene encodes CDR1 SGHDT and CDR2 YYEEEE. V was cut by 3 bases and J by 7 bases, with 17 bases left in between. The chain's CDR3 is CASSYGPLSPNSPLHF. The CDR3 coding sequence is TGTGCCAGCAGCTACGGTCCCTTGAGTCCCAATTCACCCCTCCACTTT.

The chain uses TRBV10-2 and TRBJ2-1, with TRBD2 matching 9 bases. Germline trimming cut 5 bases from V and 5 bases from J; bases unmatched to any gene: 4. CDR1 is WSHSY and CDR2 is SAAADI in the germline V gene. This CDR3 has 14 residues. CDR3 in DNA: TGCGCCAGCAGTCCTAGCGGGACTGACAATGAGCAGTTCTTC. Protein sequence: CASSPSGTDNEQFF.

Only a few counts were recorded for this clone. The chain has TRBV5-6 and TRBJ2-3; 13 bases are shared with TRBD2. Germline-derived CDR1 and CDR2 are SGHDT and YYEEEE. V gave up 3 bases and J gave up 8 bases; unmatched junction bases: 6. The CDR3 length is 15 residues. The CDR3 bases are TGTGCCAGCAGCTCGGGACTAGCGGGACAGGGTACGCAGTATTTT. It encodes CASSSGLAGQGTQYF.

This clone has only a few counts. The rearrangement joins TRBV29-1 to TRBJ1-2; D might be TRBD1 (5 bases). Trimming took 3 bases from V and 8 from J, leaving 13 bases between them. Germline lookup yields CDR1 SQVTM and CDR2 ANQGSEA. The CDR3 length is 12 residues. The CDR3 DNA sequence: TGCAGCGTTGATCCACAGGTTGGCGGCTACACCTTC. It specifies CSVDPQVGGYTF.

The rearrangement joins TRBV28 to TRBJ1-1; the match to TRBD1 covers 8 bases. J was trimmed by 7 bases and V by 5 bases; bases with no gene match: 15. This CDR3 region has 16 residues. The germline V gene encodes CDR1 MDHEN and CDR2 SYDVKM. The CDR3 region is CASSPRQGKALDEAFF. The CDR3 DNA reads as TGTGCCAGCAGTCCCCGACAGGGGAAGGCTCTCGATGAAGCTTTCTTT.

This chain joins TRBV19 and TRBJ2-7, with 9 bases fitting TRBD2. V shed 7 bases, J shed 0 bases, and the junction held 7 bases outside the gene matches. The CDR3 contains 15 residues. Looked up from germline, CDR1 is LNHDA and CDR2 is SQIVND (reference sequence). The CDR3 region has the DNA TGTGCCAGTACTTCTAGCGGGGAGAGCTCCTACGAGCAGTACTTC. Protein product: CASTSSGESSYEQYF.

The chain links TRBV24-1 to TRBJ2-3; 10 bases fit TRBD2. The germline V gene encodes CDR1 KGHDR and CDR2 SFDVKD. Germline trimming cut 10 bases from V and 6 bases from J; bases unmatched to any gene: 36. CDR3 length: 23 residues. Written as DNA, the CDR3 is TGTGCCACGCCAGTGGGGGTGGGGGCAGCTCGTGAGGAGGTAGCGGGAGGTGGGGATACGCAGTATTTT. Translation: CATPVGVGAAREEVAGGGDTQYF.

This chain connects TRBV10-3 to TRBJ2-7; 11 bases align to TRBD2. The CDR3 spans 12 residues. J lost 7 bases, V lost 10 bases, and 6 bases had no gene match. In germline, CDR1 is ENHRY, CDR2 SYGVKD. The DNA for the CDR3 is TGTGCCACCCAGGGACTAGCGGAGGAGCAGTACTTC. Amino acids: CATQGLAEEQYF.

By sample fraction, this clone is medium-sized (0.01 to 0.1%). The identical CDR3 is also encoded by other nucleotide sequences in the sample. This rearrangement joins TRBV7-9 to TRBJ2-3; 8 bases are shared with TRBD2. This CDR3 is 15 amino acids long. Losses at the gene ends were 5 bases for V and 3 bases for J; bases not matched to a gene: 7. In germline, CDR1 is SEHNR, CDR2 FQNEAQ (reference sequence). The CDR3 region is CASSTKRESTDTQYF. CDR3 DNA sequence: TGTGCCAGCAGCACCAAGCGGGAGTCAACAGATACGCAGTATTTT. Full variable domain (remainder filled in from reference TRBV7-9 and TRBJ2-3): DTGVSQNPRHKITKRGQNVTFRCDPISEHNRLYWYRQTLGQGPEFLTYFQNEAQLEKSRLLSDRFSAERPKGSFSTLEIQRTEQGDSAMYLCASSTKRESTDTQYFGPGTRLTVL.

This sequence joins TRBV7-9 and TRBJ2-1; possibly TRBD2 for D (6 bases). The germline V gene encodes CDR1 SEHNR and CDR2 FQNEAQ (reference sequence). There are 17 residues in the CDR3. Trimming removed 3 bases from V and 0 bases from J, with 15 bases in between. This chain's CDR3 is CASSFSTVGGSYNEQFF. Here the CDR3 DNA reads TGTGCCAGCAGCTTTTCAACGGTCGGGGGCTCCTACAATGAGCAGTTCTTC.

In DNA form, the CDR3 reads TGTGCCAGCACCTGGGACAGGGCAGGAAACACCATATATTTT. The encoded protein is CASTWDRAGNTIYF. The chain links TRBV9 to TRBJ1-3, with 9 positions matching TRBD1. The CDR3 has 14 amino acids. Germline V CDR1 and CDR2: SGDLS, YYNGEE. The V segment lost 6 bases and the J segment 4 bases; nucleotides outside the gene matches: 5.

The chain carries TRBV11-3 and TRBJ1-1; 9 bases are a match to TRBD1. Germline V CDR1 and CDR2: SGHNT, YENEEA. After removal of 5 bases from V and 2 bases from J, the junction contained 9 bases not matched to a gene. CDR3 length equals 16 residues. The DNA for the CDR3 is TGTGCCAGCAGCCGAAAAACAGGGGGCCAAAACACTGAAGCTTTCTTT. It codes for CASSRKTGGQNTEAFF. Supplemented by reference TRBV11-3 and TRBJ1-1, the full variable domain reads EAGVVQSPRYKIIEKKQPVAFWCNPISGHNTLYWYLQNLGQGPELLIRYENEEAVDDSQLPKDRFSAERLKGVDSTLKIQPAELGDSAVYLCASSRKTGGQNTEAFFGQGTRLTVV.